One and the same sample provided the 2 T cell receptor beta chains below, sequenced in a study of response to subunit inactivated influenza vaccine. TCRdb recomputed calls from the RT-PCR reads with MiXCR, one row per CDR3 protein. The sample consists of hundreds of thousands of distinct CDR3 sequences, 7.5% to 8.5% of them appearing once. The sample consisted of PBMCs from blood, taken approximately 25 months after vaccination. These receptors were collected from a man between 50 and 70 years old who received an inactivated influenza vaccine.

The chain is built from TRBV20-1 and TRBJ2-3; the D is unclear. V lost 6 bases, J lost 0 bases, and 7 bases lay in between. Germline CDR1 is DFQATT and CDR2 is SNEGSKA (reference sequence). CDR3 length: 12 amino acids. CDR3 DNA: TGCAGTGCGCGGCCAAGCACAGATACGCAGTATTTT. Protein sequence: CSARPSTDTQYF.

This clonotype was seen a handful of times. The rearrangement joins TRBV11-2 to TRBJ2-1, with D possibly matching TRBD1 (5 bases). The germline gives CDR1 SGHAT, CDR2 FQNNGV. V was clipped by 5 bases and J by 0 bases, with 14 bases between them. The CDR3 totals 16 residues. The CDR3 DNA reads as TGTGCCAGCAGCCCAGAACAGGTGAGCTCCTACAATGAGCAGTTCTTC. Its translation is CASSPEQVSSYNEQFF.